The source of this T cell receptor beta chain is a study of cytomegalovirus exposure and HLA in healthy donors. The wider study: Unique TCRs from HLA-typed donors, roughly 87 million of them, were held in an early data release. Study-wide results and limits: Specificity for CMV antigens was confirmed in vitro for three of the CMV-associated chains. Later analysis suggested most CMV-associated TCR beta chains were HLA-restricted.

This clone was recorded only once. Its matching antigen is unknown. In the PCR, 60 Vbeta and 13 Jbeta primers were used. Data came from immunoSEQ multiplex PCR; TCRdb stores just in-frame clones and leaves some out. Of around 150,000 clones listed, about 70% were seen once; the top ten hold 3.1%. Trimming cost V 5 bases and J 4 bases; bases outside gene matches: 5. There are 15 residues in the CDR3. Germline-derived CDR1 and CDR2 are MDHEN and SYDVKM. The study sampled nominally healthy donors, though unrecorded immune exposures were likely. The gene calls are TRBV28 and TRBJ1-5, with 10 bases identical to TRBD1. Sequencing was done on a sample of PBMCs. This TCR was sampled from a male donor in good health and CMV-seronegative. The CDR3 spells CASSPEGQGNQPQHF. The CDR3 bases are TGTGCCAGCAGTCCCGAGGGACAGGGGAATCAGCCCCAGCATTTT. Full variable domain (rest looked up from reference TRBV28 and TRBJ1-5): DVKVTQSSRYLVKRTGEKVFLECVQDMDHENMFWYRQDPGLGLRLIYFSYDVKMKEKGDIPEGYSVSREKKERFSLILESASTNQTSMYLCASSPEGQGNQPQHFGDGTRLSIL.